The rows below give T cell receptor beta chains drawn from one sample of a study of T cell responses to AZD1222 COVID-19 vaccine. TCRdb's table, derived via immunoSEQ multiplex PCR, lists solely in-frame clones and lacks some. The data hold some 170,000 clones, with approximately 91% observed a single time. The sequences come from peripheral blood, collected on day 0 of AZD1222 vaccination. The receptors stem from an adult in good health. CDR3s include the opening cysteine and the closing phenylalanine or tryptophan. The order of the fields is J gene, clone size, V gene, D gene, CDR3 protein, CDR3 DNA. A D gene is named only where the DNA matches it firmly. The size of a clone is reported for some rows only, either as once, few or many, or as a class for expanded clones.

j_gene: TRBJ1-5
abundance: NA
v_gene: TRBV19
d_gene: NA
CDR3aa: CASRVGLISNQPQHF
CDR3nt: TGTGCCAGTAGAGTGGGACTCATTAGCAATCAGCCCCAGCATTTT

j_gene: TRBJ2-5
abundance: NA
v_gene: TRBV7-9
d_gene: NA
CDR3aa: CASSLSDIQETQYF
CDR3nt: TGTGCCAGCAGCTTATCAGACATCCAAGAGACCCAGTACTTC

j_gene: TRBJ1-3
abundance: NA
v_gene: TRBV3-1/TRBV3-2
d_gene: NA
CDR3aa: CASSQTGPPGNTIYF
CDR3nt: TGTGCCAGCAGCCAAACAGGCCCTCCTGGAAACACCATATATTTT

j_gene: TRBJ1-4
abundance: NA
v_gene: TRBV4-2
d_gene: TRBD1
CDR3aa: CASSQEGGTHEKLFF
CDR3nt: TGTGCCAGCAGCCAAGAAGGGGGCACCCATGAAAAACTGTTTTTT

j_gene: TRBJ1-5
abundance: NA
v_gene: TRBV9
d_gene: NA
CDR3aa: CASSVGGRDDQPQHF
CDR3nt: TGTGCCAGCAGCGTGGGCGGGAGGGACGATCAGCCCCAGCATTTT

j_gene: TRBJ1-1
abundance: once
v_gene: TRBV28
d_gene: NA
CDR3aa: CASSLNRGYTEAFF
CDR3nt: TGTGCCAGCAGTTTGAACCGTGGGTACACTGAAGCTTTCTTT

j_gene: TRBJ2-4
abundance: NA
v_gene: TRBV6-2/TRBV6-3
d_gene: NA
CDR3aa: CASSYSIQVNIQYF
CDR3nt: TGTGCCAGCAGTTACTCGATACAGGTTAACATTCAGTACTTC

j_gene: TRBJ2-7
abundance: NA
v_gene: TRBV6-2/TRBV6-3
d_gene: TRBD2
CDR3aa: CASSFPAGNSYEQYF
CDR3nt: TGTGCCAGCAGTTTTCCAGCGGGAAACTCCTACGAGCAGTACTTC

j_gene: TRBJ1-1
abundance: NA
v_gene: TRBV5-6
d_gene: NA
CDR3aa: CASRLGSLQMNTEAFF
CDR3nt: TGTGCCAGCAGACTAGGCAGTCTTCAAATGAACACTGAAGCTTTCTTT

j_gene: TRBJ2-7
abundance: NA
v_gene: TRBV7-9
d_gene: NA
CDR3aa: CASSLAGAVGYEQYF
CDR3nt: TGTGCCAGCAGCCTGGCGGGGGCGGTTGGCTACGAGCAGTACTTC

j_gene: TRBJ1-2
abundance: NA
v_gene: TRBV6-5
d_gene: NA
CDR3aa: CASSSSNYGYTF
CDR3nt: TGTGCCAGCAGTTCGAGCAACTATGGCTACACCTTC

j_gene: TRBJ2-5
abundance: NA
v_gene: TRBV4-1
d_gene: NA
CDR3aa: CASSQILGETQYF
CDR3nt: TGCGCCAGCAGCCAAATTCTAGGTGAGACCCAGTACTTC

j_gene: TRBJ1-4
abundance: NA
v_gene: TRBV27
d_gene: NA
CDR3aa: CASSRDWGSEKLFF
CDR3nt: TGTGCCAGCAGTCGCGACTGGGGGAGCGAAAAACTGTTTTTT

j_gene: TRBJ2-1
abundance: NA
v_gene: TRBV7-2
d_gene: NA
CDR3aa: CASSWAQAVYNEQFF
CDR3nt: TGTGCCAGCAGCTGGGCGCAGGCCGTCTACAATGAGCAGTTCTTC

j_gene: TRBJ1-1
abundance: once
v_gene: TRBV27
d_gene: NA
CDR3aa: CASIPKWGSMNTEAFF
CDR3nt: TGTGCCAGCATCCCGAAGTGGGGGTCCATGAACACTGAAGCTTTCTTT

j_gene: TRBJ1-2
abundance: NA
v_gene: TRBV28
d_gene: NA
CDR3aa: CASTPRWEGYTF
CDR3nt: TGTGCCAGCACCCCTCGGTGGGAAGGCTACACCTTC

j_gene: TRBJ1-2
abundance: few
v_gene: TRBV5-1
d_gene: NA
CDR3aa: CASSSGPIVSYGYTF
CDR3nt: TGCGCCAGCAGCTCGGGACCGATAGTATCCTATGGCTACACCTTC

j_gene: TRBJ1-2
abundance: NA
v_gene: TRBV24-1
d_gene: TRBD1
CDR3aa: CATSDSGTGNYGYTF
CDR3nt: TGTGCCACCAGTGACTCCGGGACAGGGAACTATGGCTACACCTTC

j_gene: TRBJ1-2
abundance: NA
v_gene: TRBV10-2
d_gene: TRBD1
CDR3aa: CASSEDIRGVQKGYTF
CDR3nt: TGCGCCAGCAGTGAGGACATCAGGGGGGTTCAGAAGGGCTACACCTTC

j_gene: TRBJ1-5
abundance: NA
v_gene: TRBV6-2/TRBV6-3
d_gene: NA
CDR3aa: CASSKTGPPYSNQPQHF
CDR3nt: TGTGCCAGCAGTAAAACCGGGCCACCGTATAGCAATCAGCCCCAGCATTTT

j_gene: TRBJ2-2
abundance: NA
v_gene: TRBV28
d_gene: NA
CDR3aa: CASSVGRGLTGELFF
CDR3nt: TGTGCCAGCAGCGTAGGGAGGGGGCTGACCGGGGAGCTGTTTTTT

j_gene: TRBJ2-2
abundance: once
v_gene: TRBV6-6
d_gene: TRBD2
CDR3aa: CASSRGDRGTGELFF
CDR3nt: TGTGCCAGCAGTCGGGGGGATAGGGGAACCGGGGAGCTGTTTTTT

j_gene: TRBJ2-7
abundance: NA
v_gene: TRBV4-3
d_gene: TRBD1
CDR3aa: CASSQEGSRDRGHEQYF
CDR3nt: TGCGCCAGCAGCCAAGAGGGGTCCCGGGACAGGGGACACGAGCAGTACTTC

j_gene: TRBJ1-1
abundance: NA
v_gene: TRBV4-1
d_gene: NA
CDR3aa: CASSLGRGGLNTEAFF
CDR3nt: TGCGCCAGCAGCCTGGGGAGGGGAGGGCTGAACACTGAAGCTTTCTTT

j_gene: TRBJ2-1
abundance: NA
v_gene: TRBV7-8
d_gene: TRBD2
CDR3aa: CASSSLSFGGASGNEQFF
CDR3nt: TGTGCCAGCAGCTCCCTTAGCTTCGGAGGGGCTAGCGGCAATGAGCAGTTCTTC

j_gene: TRBJ1-1
abundance: NA
v_gene: TRBV25-1
d_gene: TRBD1
CDR3aa: CASSVGQGRMNTEAFF
CDR3nt: TGTGCCAGCAGTGTCGGACAGGGACGTATGAACACTGAAGCTTTCTTT

j_gene: TRBJ1-2
abundance: NA
v_gene: TRBV3-1/TRBV3-2
d_gene: NA
CDR3aa: CASSRESANYGYTF
CDR3nt: TGTGCCAGCAGCCGCGAATCGGCTAACTATGGCTACACCTTC

j_gene: TRBJ1-3
abundance: NA
v_gene: TRBV6-1
d_gene: NA
CDR3aa: CASSETSPGNTIYF
CDR3nt: TGTGCCAGCAGTGAAACATCTCCTGGAAACACCATATATTTT

j_gene: TRBJ1-2
abundance: NA
v_gene: TRBV5-5
d_gene: NA
CDR3aa: CASSSTAPSGYTF
CDR3nt: TGTGCCAGCAGCTCGACGGCCCCCTCTGGCTACACCTTC

j_gene: TRBJ2-5
abundance: NA
v_gene: TRBV7-6
d_gene: TRBD2
CDR3aa: CASSPSGGPPTQETQYF
CDR3nt: TGTGCCAGCAGCCCTTCGGGGGGGCCCCCCACGCAAGAGACCCAGTACTTC

j_gene: TRBJ1-1
abundance: NA
v_gene: TRBV2
d_gene: NA
CDR3aa: CASRLDGHLNTEAFF
CDR3nt: TGTGCCAGCCGATTGGATGGACACTTGAACACTGAAGCTTTCTTT

j_gene: TRBJ2-3
abundance: NA
v_gene: TRBV6-5
d_gene: NA
CDR3aa: CASSYTRTHYTDTQYF
CDR3nt: TGTGCCAGCAGTTACACTAGGACACACTACACAGATACGCAGTATTTT

j_gene: TRBJ1-2
abundance: once
v_gene: TRBV6-5
d_gene: NA
CDR3aa: CASIDPGRGGYTF
CDR3nt: TGTGCCAGCATCGACCCAGGGCGAGGTGGCTACACCTTC

j_gene: TRBJ1-5
abundance: NA
v_gene: TRBV4-2
d_gene: TRBD1
CDR3aa: CASSQGTGHLQPQHF
CDR3nt: TGTGCCAGCAGCCAAGGGACAGGGCATCTCCAGCCCCAGCATTTT

j_gene: TRBJ1-1
abundance: NA
v_gene: TRBV18
d_gene: TRBD1
CDR3aa: CASSGQGMNTEAFF
CDR3nt: TGTGCCAGCTCGGGACAGGGTATGAACACTGAAGCTTTCTTT

j_gene: TRBJ2-7
abundance: NA
v_gene: TRBV28
d_gene: NA
CDR3aa: CASSLPGRTYEQYF
CDR3nt: TGTGCCAGCAGTTTACCCGGACGGACCTACGAGCAGTACTTC

j_gene: TRBJ1-1
abundance: NA
v_gene: TRBV6-5
d_gene: NA
CDR3aa: CASSRLEGSTEAFF
CDR3nt: TGTGCCAGCAGCCGACTGGAGGGGAGCACTGAAGCTTTCTTT